The T cell receptor (beta chain) described here comes from a study of identical twins (dated by TCRdb to between 2015 and 2016). For the wider study: To test whether fetal clonotypes persist, the study used deep sequencing on TCR alpha and beta repertoires from monozygotic twins, unrelated adults of various ages, and cord blood. To rule out contamination, the twin experiments were replicated at different times with different library preparation protocols. The investigation overall reported the following: Because the same donors could not be followed over many years, conclusions were based on cross-sectional statistical analysis. Recombination models systematically underestimated out-of-frame TCR alpha sharing in monozygotic twins but agreed with sharing between unrelated individuals. Compared with coincidental sharing between unrelated individuals, out-of-frame TCR alpha sequences shared between twins showed an excess of sequences with low generation probability. In beta out-of-frame sequences, excess twin sharing was weaker, because having fewer shared sequences lowered the signal-to-noise ratio. Abundant cord blood beta clonotypes carried fewer insertions; young adult naive repertoires showed a weaker similar trend, while memory repertoires showed none. Invariant T cells such as MAIT and iNKT could partly confound zero-insertion analyses, though diverse VJ usage argued against this for most clonotypes.

Only healthy Caucasian donors were included. Libraries were constructed by 5' RACE. Instrument used: Illumina HiSeq 2000. A universal primer binding site was introduced by template switching, and a unique molecular identifier was present in the final cDNA, enabling accurate counting of TCR cDNA molecules. Specific primers in the conserved constant-segment region were used to synthesize first-strand cDNA for the TCR alpha and beta chains. To control for contamination, every cDNA library was double barcoded, receiving both a SMART-Mk sample barcode and Illumina barcodes. TruSeq adapter sequences and Illumina sample barcodes were added in two successive PCR steps. The TCR alpha and beta cDNA libraries were sequenced on the Illumina HiSeq platform using custom primers. The authors' analysis ran thus. MiGEC was used to process raw reads and extract unique molecular identifiers, and MiXCR was used to find CDR3 positions. For each individual, recombination models were inferred using an EM algorithm with the repgenHMM and IGoR tools. The analysis of shared clonotypes was done with the tcR package in R, with sharing normalized by the product of cloneset sizes. To study raw recombination free of thymic and clonal selection effects, out-of-frame nonproductive sequences were analyzed. TCRdb handled the public reads itself, with Q25 trimming in fastp and clone calling in MiXCR, and kept productive beta chains. Each CDR3 protein appears once, grouped with its most common genes and DNA. The V and J calls follow TCRdb's processing rather than the paper's. The sample records about 1.7 million distinct CDR3 sequences, around 33% of which are singletons. Of the sample, 0.27% is held by the ten largest clones.

Including cysteine and phenylalanine, the CDR3 has 14 amino acids. Here the CDR3 DNA is all that survives: 42 bases in frame from base 1. CDR1 and CDR2 are drawn from the germline V gene: LGHNA, YNFKEQ. Between the V and J ends, shortened by 0 bases and 4 bases respectively, the junction contains 7 bases. As to this clonotype: Its target antigen remains unknown. Base qualities are missing; no much larger clone stands one base away.

Sequences were obtained from cord blood. Recombination joined TRBV4-2 with TRBJ2-1; the D gene remains uncertain. The clonotype was recovered from a newborn girl in good health. The bases are TGTGCCAGCAGCCAAGATGTGGGATACAATGAGCAGTTCTTC. This gives the protein CASSQDVGYNEQFF.